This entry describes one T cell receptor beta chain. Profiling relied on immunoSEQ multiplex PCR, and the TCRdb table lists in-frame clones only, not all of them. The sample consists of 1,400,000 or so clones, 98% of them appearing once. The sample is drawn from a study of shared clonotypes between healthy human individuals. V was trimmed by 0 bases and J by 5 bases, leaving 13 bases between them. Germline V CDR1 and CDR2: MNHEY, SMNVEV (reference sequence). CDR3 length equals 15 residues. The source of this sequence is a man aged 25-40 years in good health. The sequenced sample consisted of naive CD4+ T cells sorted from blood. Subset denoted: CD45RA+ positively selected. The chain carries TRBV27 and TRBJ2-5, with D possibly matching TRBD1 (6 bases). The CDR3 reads CASSLSLRGGETQYF. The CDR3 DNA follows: TGTGCCAGCAGTTTATCACTCAGGGGCGGGGAGACCCAGTACTTC.